This record covers a single TCR beta chain. Its antigen is unknown. No per-base quality is available; no much larger clone lies one base away. The sample originates from a study of blood T cell repertoires in COVID-19 (dated by TCRdb to the early 2020s). In the study overall: Collaborator samples came from the United States, Italy and Spain and covered acute and convalescent phases of COVID-19. The material from the prospective study consisted of cDNA or gDNA derived from T cells, B-cell-depleted T cells, or PBMCs. The dataset comprised deeply sampled blood TCRbeta repertoires from subjects exposed to, actively infected with, or recovered from COVID-19. The repertoires were released in a freely available public database meant as a resource for research on the immune response to SARS-CoV-2. Samples came from the ongoing ImmuneRACE study (first 160 participants) plus 1,254 subjects from 6 global collaborators. The sample metadata nearly always contained a de-identified subject ID, COVID-19 status, age in years and sex. HLA class I and class II types, where available, came from metadata supplied by the sample provider rather than from assay-based typing. Here is what the overall study found, with its caveats: The amount of clinical and demographic metadata varied by source and participant and was provided uncurated.

The immunoSEQ Assay, a bias-controlled multiplex PCR, was used to amplify TCRbeta CDR3 regions from genomic DNA. The paper's processing steps were these. Within the assay, amplification of reference gene primers was used to estimate how many nucleated cells each sample contained. To quantify the absolute abundance of each unique TCRbeta CDR3 rearrangement, sequence reads were collapsed and filtered. Productive Simpson clonality was computed per sample as the square root of Simpson's diversity index over productive rearrangements. In its TCRdb copy, this immuneACCESS table keeps in-frame sequences only and misses some clones. Where compared with another copy, unresolved V genes explain less than half of these, and the others have no known cause. The DNA was the basis for D and trimming; V, J and clone size are from that table. Within this sample are around 250,000 clones, with 65% to 90% of them counted one time only. The ten most abundant clones make up approximately 8.2% of the sample.

Enrolling through a virtual design, the prospective study's participants ranged in age from roughly 18 to 95 years and lived across 20 to 30 United States geographic areas. Cohort assignment in the prospective study relied on participant-reported clinical history from a screening survey and a study questionnaire. In the prospective study, mobile phlebotomists collected whole blood, serum and a nasopharyngeal or oropharyngeal swab from each participant. Additional blood draws and questionnaires over an approximately two-month period could optionally be provided by prospective study participants. Blood samples from the prospective study were shipped frozen or at room temperature prior to DNA extraction. The sequence came from a woman aged 50 to 60 with acute COVID-19. The sequenced material came from PBMCs or T cells enriched from blood (not recorded which).

The base sequence is TGTGCCACCAGTGACGCGGGACAGAGCGCAGATACGCAGTATTTT. Translated, this gives CATSDAGQSADTQYF. Rearrangement joined TRBV24-1 to TRBJ2-3; TRBD1 could be the D gene, as 7 bases match. The CDR3 goes from the cysteine to the phenylalanine over 15 residues. Just the 45-base CDR3 DNA is kept, in frame starting at base 1. Trimming takes 4 bases from V and 4 bases from J, and the germline ends sit 14 bases apart. Per the germline V gene, KGHDR is the CDR1 and SFDVKD is the CDR2.